This T cell receptor beta chain was sequenced during a study of PD-L1 blockade in urothelial cancer. Overall study context: From 0 to 3 prior chemotherapy regimens had been given to the patients. Once treatment had started, blood was analyzed at 3 weeks (second dose) and again at 6 weeks. Blood samples had a median of around 140,000 T cells, 75,000 to 90,000 unique TCRs, and clonality roughly 0.088.

Patients suffered from locally advanced or metastatic urothelial carcinoma. Libraries were prepared by immunoSEQ multiplex PCR; TCRdb keeps only in-frame clonotypes and omits some of them. This table holds fewer than 30,000 clones, roughly 84% found once. This receptor was taken from a man in his sixties or seventies with urothelial cancer. Specimen: PBMCs, collected around atezolizumab (anti-PD-L1) treatment.

DNA for the CDR3: TGTGCCAGCAGCCATACCGGGACAACGAACACCGGGGAGCTGTTTTTT. Protein: CASSHTGTTNTGELFF. J is TRBJ2-2 and V is TRBV4-2; D may be TRBD1 (6 bases). V lost 3 bases and J 0 bases, leaving 11 bases between the germline ends. Germline V lookup: CDR1 LGHNA, CDR2 YNFKEQ. The CDR3 runs 16 residues.